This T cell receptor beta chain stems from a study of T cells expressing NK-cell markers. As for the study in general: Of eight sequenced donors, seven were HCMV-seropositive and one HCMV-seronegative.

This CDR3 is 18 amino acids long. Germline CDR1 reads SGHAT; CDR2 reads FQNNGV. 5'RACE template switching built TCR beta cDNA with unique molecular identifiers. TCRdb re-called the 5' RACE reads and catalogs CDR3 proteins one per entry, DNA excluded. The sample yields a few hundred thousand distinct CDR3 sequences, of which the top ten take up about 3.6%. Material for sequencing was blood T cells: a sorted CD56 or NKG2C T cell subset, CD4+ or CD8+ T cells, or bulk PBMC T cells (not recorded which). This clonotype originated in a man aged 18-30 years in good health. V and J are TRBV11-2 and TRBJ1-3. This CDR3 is CASSPRSVGLAARNTIYF.